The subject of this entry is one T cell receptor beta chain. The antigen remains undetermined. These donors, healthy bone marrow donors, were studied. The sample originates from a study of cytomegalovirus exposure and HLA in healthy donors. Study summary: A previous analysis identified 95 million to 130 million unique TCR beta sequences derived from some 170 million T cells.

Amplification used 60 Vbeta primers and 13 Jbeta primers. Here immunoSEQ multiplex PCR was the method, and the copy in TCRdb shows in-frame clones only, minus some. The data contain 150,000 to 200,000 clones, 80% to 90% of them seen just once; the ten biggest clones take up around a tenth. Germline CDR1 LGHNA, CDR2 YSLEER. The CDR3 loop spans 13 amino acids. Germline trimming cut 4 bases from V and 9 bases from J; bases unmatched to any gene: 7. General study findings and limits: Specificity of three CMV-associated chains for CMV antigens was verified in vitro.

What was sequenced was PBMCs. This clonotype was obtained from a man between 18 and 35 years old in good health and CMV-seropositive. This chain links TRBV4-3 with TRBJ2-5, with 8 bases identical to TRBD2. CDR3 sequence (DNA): TGCGCCAGCAGCCCCGCACGGGGGGGTGCCCAGTACTTC. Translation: CASSPARGGAQYF.